This T cell receptor (beta chain) originates from a study of spatial heterogeneity in lung cancer. Study overall: Detection consistently yielded more beta chains than alpha chains.

Sample share makes this clonotype large. For a library built for alpha chains, this beta chain is a stray read; little rests on its size. This CDR3 has 16 amino acids. The trim removed 5 bases at V and 5 bases at J, leaving 10 bases unmatched. Germline CDR1 and CDR2: SGHRS and YFSETQ. Carried by each TCR cDNA molecule was a unique molecular identifier. TCRdb reprocessed the 5' RACE reads via MiXCR and lists one record per CDR3 protein. The sample holds hundreds of distinct CDR3 sequences, 25% seen once. Time point reported: sample taken at primary tumor resection. Samples were obtained from some 70 donors, all untreated early-stage non-small cell lung cancer patients. Unsorted whole RNA samples from tumor, nontumor lung or frozen PBMC were sequenced.

V is TRBV5-1 and J is TRBJ2-1, with 10 positions matching TRBD2. This clonotype was obtained from a male donor with early-stage non-small cell lung cancer. The source was normal lung tissue next to the tumor, collected at surgery. Here the CDR3 DNA reads TGCGCCAGCAGTTCGGTGGTACTAGCGGGGCACAATGAGCAGTTCTTC. Translating gives CASSSVVLAGHNEQFF.